Shown below are 24 T cell receptor beta chains from a single sample sequenced in a study of OX40 agonist ivuxolimab in advanced cancers. The library was obtained by the immunoSEQ multiplex PCR assay. The clones in this table, taken by TCRdb from immuneACCESS, are in-frame only. Not every clone is retained; where verified, under half of the shortfall comes from an unresolved V gene, and the cause of the rest is unknown. In all, the sample holds 65,000 to 75,000 clones, and about 91% of those were seen once. The ten most abundant clones make up 0.45% to 0.6% of the sample. The source was CD4+ or CD8+ T cells sorted from blood, collected in a trial of the OX40 agonist ivuxolimab. These receptors were collected from an adult with an advanced solid tumor such as melanoma, head and neck, liver or kidney cancer.

This chain uses TRBV29-1 with TRBJ1-2; perhaps TRBD1 as D (5 bases). The CDR3 loop spans 14 amino acids. Trimming took off 8 bases at V and 3 bases at J, with 19 bases between the two ends. Germline CDR1 SQVTM, CDR2 ANQGSEA. The CDR3 DNA is TGCAGCATATTACAGGAAGACTCGTACTATGGCTACACCTTC. This codes for CSILQEDSYYGYTF.

This chain uses TRBV6-6 with TRBJ1-1; D ambiguous. This CDR3 has 13 amino acids. Germline CDR1 reads MNHNY; CDR2 reads SVGAGI (reference sequence). The germline V and J ends were trimmed by 4 bases and 2 bases, with 8 bases remaining between them. CDR3 in DNA: TGTGCCAGCAGTTCCCGAGGTAACACTGAAGCTTTCTTT. Translation: CASSSRGNTEAFF.

CDR3 nucleotide sequence: TGTGCCAGTATGGGCCGTAACTATGGCTACACCTTC. Translating gives CASMGRNYGYTF. The rearrangement links TRBV19 to TRBJ1-2; no reliable D call. Germline V lookup: CDR1 LNHDA, CDR2 SQIVND (reference sequence). The CDR3 sequence is 12 residues long. Trimming cost V 7 bases and J 1 base, with 7 bases left between them.

This chain links TRBV23-1 with TRBJ1-1, with a weak D call TRBD1 (5 bases). TRBV23-1 counts as an open reading frame of uncertain function. Trimming removed 8 bases from V and 5 bases from J, with 15 bases in between. The CDR3 extends over 13 amino acids. The DNA for the CDR3 is TGCGCCAGCCTCCCAGTGGGGGGGACTGAAGCTTTCTTT. Translation: CASLPVGGTEAFF.

The chain combines TRBV6-5 with TRBJ2-3; D is ambiguous. V was shortened by 6 bases and J by 6 bases, with 10 bases between the two germline ends. The CDR3 is made up of 12 amino acids. Germline CDR1 reads MNHEY; CDR2 reads SVGAGI. The CDR3 sequence: CASSSHADTQYF. In nucleotides, the CDR3 is TGTGCCAGCAGCTCTCATGCGGATACGCAGTATTTT.

This clone is a singleton in its sample. The V call is TRBV2, the J call TRBJ2-7; D unresolved. The CDR3 has 11 amino acids. In germline, CDR1 is SNHLY, CDR2 FYNNEI. V shed 7 bases and J shed 2 bases, with 6 bases lying between them. The CDR3 bases are TGTGCCAGCAACAGCGCCTACGAGCAGTACTTC. Translated, it gives CASNSAYEQYF.

The V and J genes are TRBV7-7 and TRBJ2-7, with D possibly TRBD2 on 6 matching bases. V dropped 4 bases and J dropped 7 bases, with 14 bases sitting between them. Germline V gene lookup returns CDR1 SSHAT and CDR2 FNYEAQ (reference sequence). The CDR3 extends over 13 amino acids. The CDR3 DNA follows: TGTGCCAGCAGCTGGCGGGAAGGTCGGGAGCAGTACTTC. It translates to CASSWREGREQYF.

The CDR3 protein is CASSRAQTSTDTQYF. CDR3 DNA sequence: TGTGCCAGCAGCCGCGCCCAGACTAGCACAGATACGCAGTATTTT. The chain links TRBV7-9 to TRBJ2-3; D is unclear. CDR1 and CDR2 from the germline V gene are SEHNR and FQNEAQ (reference sequence). This CDR3 has 15 residues. V lost 5 bases, J lost 0 bases, and 12 bases lay in between.

This chain links TRBV9 with TRBJ1-2, with 7 bases that match TRBD1. Germline CDR1 and CDR2: SGDLS and YYNGEE. This CDR3 comprises 14 residues. J gave up 3 bases and V 3 bases, and 5 bases lay outside the gene matches. For the CDR3, the DNA is TGTGCCAGCAGCGAGGCCGGGACAGACTATGGCTACACCTTC. Its translation: CASSEAGTDYGYTF.

This chain uses TRBV28 with TRBJ1-2, with 9 bases identical to TRBD1. This CDR3 is built from 15 residues. Germline assignment: CDR1 MDHEN and CDR2 SYDVKM. The junction had 13 bases not matched to a gene; V was cut back by 6 bases and J by 8 bases. The CDR3 nucleotides are TGTGCCAGCAGGCCCTCAACAGGGGGCGCGGGCGGCTACACCTTC. Translating it yields CASRPSTGGAGGYTF.

The chain combines TRBV6-5 with TRBJ1-1; perhaps TRBD1 as D (6 bases). CDR1 is MNHEY and CDR2 is SVGAGI in the germline V gene. The CDR3 covers 13 residues. Trimming shortened V by 6 bases and J by 7 bases, and 15 bases separated the two germline ends. The chain's CDR3 is CASRRYRANEAFF. In DNA form, the CDR3 reads TGTGCCAGCAGGAGATACAGGGCTAATGAAGCTTTCTTT.

The chain links TRBV10-2 to TRBJ2-1, with 10 positions matching TRBD2. The length of the CDR3 is 17 residues. Germline V CDR1 and CDR2: WSHSY, SAAADI. Trimming at V came to 2 bases and at J to 6 bases, leaving 10 bases not matched to a gene. CDR3 loop: CASSELAGAQVGNEQFF. The CDR3 nucleotides are TGCGCCAGCAGTGAGCTAGCGGGGGCCCAGGTCGGCAATGAGCAGTTCTTC.

This clone was counted only a few times. The rearrangement links TRBV23-1 to TRBJ1-4; D unclear. TRBV23-1 is an open reading frame, and its role is uncertain. The length of the CDR3 is 15 residues. The ends were cut back, 10 bases at V and 0 bases at J, with 15 bases in the middle. The CDR3 coding sequence is TGCGCCAACAACCAACGAGGCCCAACTAATGAAAAACTGTTTTTT. Amino acids: CANNQRGPTNEKLFF.

This clone was seen only once. The chain couples TRBV21-1 to TRBJ2-1; no check of the table's D call, TRBD2, against the DNA was made. TRBV21-1 is listed as a pseudogene. The CDR3 spans 16 residues. CDR3 coding DNA: TGTGCCAGCAGCACCAGTACTAGCGGGGGCCGAAATGAGCAGTTCTTC. This encodes CASSTSTSGGRNEQFF.

The chain recombines TRBV19 with TRBJ2-3, with 16 positions matching TRBD2. V gave up 3 bases and J gave up 1 base; unmatched junction bases: 1. CDR1 and CDR2 from the germline V gene are LNHDA and SQIVND (reference sequence). This CDR3 comprises 17 residues. This chain's CDR3 is CASSMGTSGGGTDTQYF. In DNA form, the CDR3 reads TGTGCCAGTAGTATGGGGACTAGCGGGGGGGGCACAGATACGCAGTATTTT.

This clone came up once. CDR3 DNA sequence: TGCGCCAGCAGTCACGAGCTCTTCTATGGCTACACCTTC. Translated: CASSHELFYGYTF. J is TRBJ1-2 and V is TRBV5-1, with D unclear. The germline V and J ends were trimmed by 5 bases and 4 bases, with 12 bases remaining between them. The CDR3 has 13 amino acids. Germline lookup yields CDR1 SGHRS and CDR2 YFSETQ.

The rearrangement joins TRBV27 to TRBJ2-2; 7 bases are shared with TRBD2. The CDR3 consists of 16 residues. The trim removed 5 bases at V and 2 bases at J, leaving 8 bases unmatched. CDR1 and CDR2 (germline): MNHEY, SMNVEV (reference sequence). DNA of the CDR3: TGTGCCAGCAGTCTGCTAGCGGCAGGAAACACCGGGGAGCTGTTTTTT. The encoded protein is CASSLLAAGNTGELFF.

Remarks on this clone: In the same sample, other DNA sequences code for this CDR3. V gene TRBV2 combines with J gene TRBJ2-7, with 10 bases identical to TRBD2. Germline V CDR1 and CDR2: SNHLY, FYNNEI. The CDR3 spans 17 residues. V dropped 2 bases and J dropped 3; count of bases not matched to a gene: 10. CDR3 region: CASSEHSGGADRYEQYF. The CDR3 region has the DNA TGTGCCAGCAGTGAACACAGCGGGGGGGCCGATCGCTACGAGCAGTACTTC.

The chain employs TRBV7-8 and TRBJ1-5; 7 positions match TRBD1. Germline V gene data show CDR1 as SGHVS and CDR2 as FQNEAQ. The CDR3 contains 15 residues. V shed 5 bases and J 2 bases; nucleotides not matched to a gene: 6. The CDR3: CASSQTGTGNQPQHF. The CDR3 DNA reads as TGTGCCAGCAGCCAAACCGGGACAGGCAATCAGCCCCAGCATTTT. Together with reference TRBV7-8 and TRBJ1-5, the CDR3 gives the full variable domain: GAGVSQSPRYKVAKRGQDVALRCDPISGHVSLFWYQQALGQGPEFLTYFQNEAQLDKSGLPSDRFFAERPEGSVSTLKIQRTQQEDSAVYLCASSQTGTGNQPQHFGDGTRLSIL.

V gene TRBV10-3 combines with J gene TRBJ2-7; weak D call: TRBD1 (6 bases). From germline, CDR1 is ENHRY and CDR2 SYGVKD. The CDR3 loop spans 16 amino acids. V was shortened by 1 base and J by 0 bases, with 13 bases between the two germline ends. Here the CDR3 reads CAISEWGRTSSYEQYF. The CDR3 nucleotides read TGTGCCATCAGTGAGTGGGGGCGGACGAGCTCCTACGAGCAGTACTTC.

The DNA for the CDR3 is TGTGCCAGCAGTTACTCGCCGACAGGCCCCTACGAGCAGTACTTC. As protein: CASSYSPTGPYEQYF. V usage is TRBV6-5 and J usage is TRBJ2-7; perhaps TRBD1 as D (6 bases). Germline V gives CDR1 MNHEY, CDR2 SVGAGI. Deletions cut 0 bases from V and 2 bases from J, with 11 bases between. The length of the CDR3 is 15 residues.

Details on this clone: One junction end does not reproduce the germline sequence, and a read error may be involved. The rearrangement joins TRBV28 to TRBJ1-2; 9 bases fit TRBD1. The CDR3 sequence is 15 residues long. The germline gives CDR1 MDHEN, CDR2 SYDVKM. CDR3 sequence reads: CAGRPSTGGAGGYTF. CDR3 in DNA: TGTGCCGGCAGGCCCTCAACAGGGGGCGCGGGCGGCTACACCTTC.

This chain joins TRBV11-2 and TRBJ1-4; D uncertain. The CDR3 runs to 13 residues. Trimming left V 7 bases short and J 6 bases short, with 12 bases between. CDR1 SGHAT and CDR2 FQNNGV come from the germline V gene. As DNA, the CDR3 is TGTGCCAGCATGAGGGTAGCGGATGAAAAACTGTTTTTT. Protein sequence: CASMRVADEKLFF.

V and J are TRBV30 and TRBJ1-2, with a possible D match to TRBD1 (5 bases). Trimming left V 0 bases short and J 4 bases short, with 12 bases between. The germline V gene encodes CDR1 GTSNPN and CDR2 SVGIG (reference sequence). This CDR3 contains 14 residues. Written as DNA, the CDR3 is TGTGCCTGGAGTGTACCGGCAGGGACCTATGGCTACACCTTC. Protein: CAWSVPAGTYGYTF.